Sequencing of this TCR beta chain was carried out in a study of T cell repertoires in cytomegalovirus infection. About the research overall: Shared public TCR beta signatures pointed to both CMV infection and a matching HLA type.

This clonotype was found many times. Its matching antigen is unknown. Points from the study as a whole: Public TCR beta family frequency separated CMV-and-HLA carriers, including in an independent cohort. Within the response measured ex vivo, HLA-C-restricted CMV-specific TCR beta clonotypes were dominant.

CDR1 is DFQATT and CDR2 is SNEGSKA in the germline V gene (reference sequence). Between the trimmed V and J ends, which lost 0 bases and 3 bases, there was a span of 15 bases. CDR3 length: 15 amino acids. Each CDR3 protein is one row after TCRdb ran MiXCR on the reads. The table lists roughly 190,000 distinct CDR3 sequences, about a tenth of them singletons, with about 4.6% in the top ten. The sequence was collected from a human donor in good health (CMV status not recorded). Some clones in this sample may be carry-over from other donors' samples. The material sequenced was PBMCs. This chain links TRBV20-1 with TRBJ2-7, with D perhaps matching TRBD2 (7 bases). The CDR3 sequence is CSAREGGGNYYEQYF. The DNA of the CDR3 is TGCAGTGCTAGAGAGGGAGGGGGGAACTACTACGAGCAGTACTTC.